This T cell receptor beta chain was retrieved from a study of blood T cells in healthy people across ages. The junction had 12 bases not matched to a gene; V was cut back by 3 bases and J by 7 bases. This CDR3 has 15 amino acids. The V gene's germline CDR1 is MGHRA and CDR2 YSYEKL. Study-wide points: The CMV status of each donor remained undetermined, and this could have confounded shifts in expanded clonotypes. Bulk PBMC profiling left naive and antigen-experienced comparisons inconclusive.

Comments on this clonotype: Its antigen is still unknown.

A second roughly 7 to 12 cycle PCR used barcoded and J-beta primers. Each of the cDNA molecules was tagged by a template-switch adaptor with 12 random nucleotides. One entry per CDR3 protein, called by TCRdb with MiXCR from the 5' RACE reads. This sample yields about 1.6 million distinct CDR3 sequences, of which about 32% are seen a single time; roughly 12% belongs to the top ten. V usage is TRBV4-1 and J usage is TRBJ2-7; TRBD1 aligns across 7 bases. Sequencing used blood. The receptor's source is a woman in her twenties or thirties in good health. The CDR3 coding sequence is TGCGCCAGCAGCCACCCGACAGGGATGACCGGGGAGCAGTACTTC. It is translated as CASSHPTGMTGEQYF.